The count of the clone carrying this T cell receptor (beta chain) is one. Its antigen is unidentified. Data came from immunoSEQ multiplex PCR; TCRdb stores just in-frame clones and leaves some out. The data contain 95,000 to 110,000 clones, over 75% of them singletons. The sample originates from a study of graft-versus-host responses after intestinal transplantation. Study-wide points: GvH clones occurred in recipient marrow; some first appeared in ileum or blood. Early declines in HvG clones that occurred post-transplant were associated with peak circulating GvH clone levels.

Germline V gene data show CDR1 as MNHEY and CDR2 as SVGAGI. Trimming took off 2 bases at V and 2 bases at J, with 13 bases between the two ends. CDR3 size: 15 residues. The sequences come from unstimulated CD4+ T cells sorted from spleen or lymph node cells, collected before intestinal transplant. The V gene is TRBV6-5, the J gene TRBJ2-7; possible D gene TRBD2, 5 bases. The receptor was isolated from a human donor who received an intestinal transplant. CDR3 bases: TGTGCCAGCAGTTACGCCGGGGATTTCCCCTACGAGCAGTACTTC. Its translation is CASSYAGDFPYEQYF.